The 9 T cell receptor beta chains in this list originate from one sample, sequenced in a study of control samples from healthy donors and cancer patients. The assay was immunoSEQ multiplex PCR, and TCRdb's table has in-frame clones only and misses some. The top ten hold 2.8% of the sample, which has around 80,000 clones, around 93% seen once. Sequencing input: blood. The receptors stem from a woman in her twenties or thirties in good health.

This sequence joins TRBV11-3 and TRBJ1-1; a possible D gene is TRBD1 (5 bases). Germline lookup yields CDR1 SGHNT and CDR2 YENEEA. The CDR3 runs to 14 residues. The V and J ends lost 5 bases and 2 bases respectively, with 12 bases between them. CDR3 coding DNA: TGTGCCAGCAGCCACGGGACGGATAACACTGAAGCTTTCTTT. Amino acids: CASSHGTDNTEAFF.

The chain has TRBV5-4 and TRBJ1-2, with TRBD1 matching over 8 bases. The V gene end was trimmed by 4 bases and the J gene end by 8 bases; junction bases not matched to a gene: 7. CDR1 is SGHNT and CDR2 is YYREEE in the germline V gene (reference sequence). This CDR3 has 13 amino acids. This CDR3 reads CASSPTGERGYTF. CDR3 nucleotide sequence: TGTGCCAGCAGCCCGACAGGGGAAAGAGGCTACACCTTC.

The CDR3 nucleotides read TGTGCCAGCAGCTCCAGGGGCCGCGGCTACACCTTC. Protein: CASSSRGRGYTF. V gene TRBV7-2 combines with J gene TRBJ1-2; possibly TRBD1 for D (6 bases). V lost 4 bases to trimming and J lost 8 bases, with 11 bases between them. Germline assignment: CDR1 SGHTA and CDR2 FQGNSA. CDR3 length equals 12 residues.

This chain connects TRBV19 to TRBJ2-7; TRBD2 agrees at 7 bases. The CDR3 has 15 residues. Germline CDR1 is LNHDA and CDR2 is SQIVND (reference sequence). Trimming took 7 bases from V and 7 from J; bases not matched to a gene: 16. The CDR3 here is CASMGGGPQFCEQYF. CDR3 in DNA: TGTGCCAGTATGGGGGGGGGACCCCAGTTTTGTGAGCAGTACTTC. Based on the CDR3 plus reference TRBV19 and TRBJ2-7, the full variable domain is DGGITQSPKYLFRKEGQNVTLSCEQNLNHDAMYWYRQDPGQGLRLIYYSQIVNDFQKGDIAEGYSVSREKKESFPLTVTSAQKNPTAFYLCASMGGGPQFCEQYFGPGTRLTVT.

This sequence joins TRBV7-6 and TRBJ1-2, with D possibly matching TRBD1 (6 bases). V was cut by 5 bases and J by 5 bases, with 21 bases left in between. The germline V gene has CDR1 SGHVS and CDR2 FNYEAQ. The CDR3 extends over 16 amino acids. CDR3 in DNA: TGTGCCAGCAGCCTCGGGACACTTATCTCACAATATGGCTACACCTTC. It is translated as CASSLGTLISQYGYTF. Using reference TRBV7-6 and TRBJ1-2 for the parts outside the CDR3, the full variable domain is GAGVSQSPRYKVTKRGQDVALRCDPISGHVSLYWYRQALGQGPEFLTYFNYEAQQDKSGLPNDRFSAERPEGSISTLTIQRTEQRDSAMYRCASSLGTLISQYGYTFGSGTRLTVV.

The J gene is TRBJ1-1, the V gene TRBV11-2; tentative D call: TRBD1 (6 bases). Germline CDR1 is SGHAT and CDR2 is FQNNGV. V was shortened by 5 bases and J by 6 bases, with 19 bases between the two germline ends. This CDR3 has 15 residues. CDR3 coding DNA: TGTGCCAGCAGCCCAGCCCCGGGGGCCTGGGCTGAAGCTTTCTTT. Protein sequence: CASSPAPGAWAEAFF.

The CDR3 DNA is TGTGCCAGCAGTCTCGACAGGGGGCTAATCTCACCCCTCCACTTT. Translation: CASSLDRGLISPLHF. V gene TRBV6-5 combines with J gene TRBJ1-6; 10 bases line up with TRBD1. The CDR3 runs to 15 residues. Germline V gives CDR1 MNHEY, CDR2 SVGAGI. The ends lost 5 bases at V and 10 bases at J; junction bases unmatched: 8.

The chain uses TRBV18 and TRBJ1-1; D possibly corresponds to TRBD1 (5 bases). V lost 5 bases and J lost 6, with 19 bases in between. The length of the CDR3 is 15 residues. CDR1 and CDR2 from the germline V gene are KGHSH and LQKENI. This CDR3 is CASSIQVGDWAEAFF. In DNA, the CDR3 is TGTGCCAGCTCAATTCAGGTGGGGGACTGGGCTGAAGCTTTCTTT.

The chain has TRBV19 and TRBJ2-1, with D maybe TRBD1 (5 bases). Trimming stripped 1 base from V and 7 bases from J, with 5 bases between. The CDR3 runs to 12 residues. Germline CDR1 and CDR2: LNHDA and SQIVND (reference sequence). The CDR3 DNA reads TGTGCCAGTAGTATAGCAGGGAATGAGCAGTTCTTC. The encoded protein is CASSIAGNEQFF.